What follows are 25 T cell receptor beta chains derived from one specimen sequenced in a study of T cell repertoires in cytomegalovirus infection (dated by TCRdb to about 2019). The data were produced on an Illumina HiSeq 1500. TCRdb took the public reads, trimmed them with fastp at Q25, ran MiXCR for clone calling and kept in-frame beta chains. Under each unique CDR3 protein, matching rows form one entry showing the most common genes and DNA. For this sample there are 700,000 to 900,000 distinct CDR3 sequences; roughly 28% appear just once. The ten largest clones take up about an eighth of the sample. The intended sense of this specimen's treatment or condition label: in vitro stimulation with specific CMV peptide epitopes to enrich CMV-specific T cells. For these receptors, no antigen is known. The source was cultured CD8+ T cells from PBMCs, collected from culture after CMV antigen stimulation. The receptor source for this set is a human donor in good health (CMV status not recorded). Some clones in this sample may be carry-over from other donors' samples.

Many counts were recorded for this clonotype. The chain has TRBV7-2 and TRBJ1-2, with TRBD1 identical over 7 bases. This CDR3 comprises 15 residues. Germline V lookup: CDR1 SGHTA, CDR2 FQGNSA. V trimming: 4 bases; J trimming: 3 bases; junction bases outside the gene matches: 8. The CDR3: CASSSWGGGDYGYTF. CDR3 DNA: TGTGCCAGCAGCTCCTGGGGAGGGGGCGACTATGGCTACACCTTC.

The CDR3 DNA reads TGCAGTGCTAGTATAGCGGGGGGGCCTTCCTACAATGAGCAGTTCTTC. As protein: CSASIAGGPSYNEQFF. The chain employs TRBV20-1 and TRBJ2-1; 11 bases are shared with TRBD2. Germline CDR1 DFQATT, CDR2 SNEGSKA (reference sequence). This CDR3 has 16 residues. V was pared by 3 bases and J by 1 base, with 5 bases of the junction left unmatched.

This clonotype was counted a few times. No conserved phenylalanine or tryptophan ends this CDR3, so it is likely a read error. The DNA is omitted, as the CDR3 cannot be located on it reliably, and the CDR3 follows TCRdb's listing. V and J are TRBV7-9 and TRBJ1-2. Including both end residues, the CDR3 is 12 amino acids long. Germline values: CDR1 SEHNR, CDR2 FQNEAQ (reference sequence). The CDR3: CASSLVREDSWS.

Ten or more counts support this clonotype. J is TRBJ2-1 and V is TRBV7-9; D is ambiguous. CDR3 length equals 13 residues. Per germline, CDR1 SEHNR and CDR2 FQNEAQ (reference sequence). The V gene lost 5 bases and the J gene lost 2 bases, with 7 bases spanning the gap. Written as DNA, the CDR3 is TGTGCCAGCAGCCCTAGGGCCTACAATGAGCAGTTCTTC. Its protein product is CASSPRAYNEQFF.

This clonotype was counted at least ten times. V usage is TRBV2 and J usage is TRBJ2-3; no clear D. V was cut by 1 base and J by 6 bases, with 5 bases left in between. From germline, CDR1 is SNHLY and CDR2 FYNNEI. The CDR3 is made up of 12 amino acids. DNA of the CDR3: TGTGCCAGCAGTGAAGAGGAGGATACGCAGTATTTT. It specifies CASSEEEDTQYF.

In this sample, this clonotype turned up many times. J is TRBJ2-1 and V is TRBV27; TRBD2 matches 11 bases. Trimming at V came to 7 bases and at J to 4 bases, leaving 6 bases not matched to a gene. The CDR3 extends over 15 amino acids. Germline CDR1 and CDR2: MNHEY and SMNVEV (reference sequence). Here the CDR3 DNA reads TGTGCCAGCAAACATAGCGGGGGGGCTTACAATGAGCAGTTCTTC. This translates into CASKHSGGAYNEQFF.

This clonotype appeared a few times. V usage is TRBV5-4 and J usage is TRBJ2-1; D is ambiguous. In germline, CDR1 is SGHNT, CDR2 YYREEE (reference sequence). The CDR3 is 13 amino acids. The ends were cut back, 2 bases at V and 8 bases at J, with 11 bases in the middle. CDR3 sequence: CASSFRKQDEQFF. The DNA for the CDR3 is TGTGCCAGCAGCTTCCGAAAGCAGGATGAGCAGTTCTTC.

This clonotype was detected only a few times. J is TRBJ2-7 and V is TRBV6-5; 10 bases are shared with TRBD1. The CDR3 is 17 residues long. Trimming removed 2 bases from V and 2 bases from J; junction bases left unmatched: 9. Germline CDR1 reads MNHEY; CDR2 reads SVGAGI. For the CDR3, the DNA is TGTGCCAGCAGTTACCTCACTGACAGGGGGCGACCCTACGAGCAGTACTTC. It yields the protein CASSYLTDRGRPYEQYF.

The rearrangement uses TRBV11-2 and TRBJ2-7, with a tentative D call TRBD2 (5 bases). The CDR3 totals 15 residues. Germline V gives CDR1 SGHAT, CDR2 FQNNGV. Trimming shortened V by 3 bases and J by 5 bases, and 17 bases separated the two germline ends. CDR3 amino acids: CASSFEGGRVDEQYF. The CDR3, as DNA: TGTGCCAGCAGCTTCGAGGGTGGGCGGGTAGACGAGCAGTACTTC. The full variable domain, in which reference TRBV11-2 and TRBJ2-7 provide the parts outside the CDR3, is EAGVAQSPRYKIIEKRQSVAFWCNPISGHATLYWYQQILGQGPKLLIQFQNNGVVDDSQLPKDRFSAERLKGVDSTLKIQPAKLEDSAVYLCASSFEGGRVDEQYFGPGTRLTVT.

The chain joins TRBV6-5 to TRBJ2-2; D perhaps matches TRBD2 (6 bases). From germline, CDR1 is MNHEY and CDR2 SVGAGI. This CDR3 contains 15 residues. V lost 3 bases, J lost 4 bases, and 12 bases lay in between. Written as DNA, the CDR3 is TGTGCCAGCAGTTATCGAGTGGGGGGCACCGGGGAGCTGTTTTTT. Protein: CASSYRVGGTGELFF.

The rearrangement joins TRBV6-1 to TRBJ1-1; D is uncertain. This CDR3 contains 12 residues. V gave up 5 bases and J gave up 6 bases, with 10 bases separating them. Germline V lookup: CDR1 MNHNS, CDR2 SASEGT. CDR3 DNA: TGTGCCAGCAGTCCACTGTTGGCTGAAGCTTTCTTT. Protein product: CASSPLLAEAFF.

This clonotype was counted only a few times. This chain joins TRBV10-3 and TRBJ2-2; a weak D match, TRBD1 (5 bases). In germline, CDR1 is ENHRY, CDR2 SYGVKD. Trimming shortened V by 3 bases and J by 8 bases, and 13 bases separated the two germline ends. The CDR3 is 14 amino acids. CDR3 in amino acids: CAISEKDPGGELFF. CDR3 nucleotides: TGTGCCATCAGTGAAAAGGACCCAGGGGGGGAGCTGTTTTTT.

There are a few counts of this clonotype. The chain links TRBV7-9 to TRBJ1-2; D is unresolved. The germline V gene encodes CDR1 SEHNR and CDR2 FQNEAQ (reference sequence). The CDR3 consists of 18 residues. V was pared by 7 bases and J by 6 bases, with 30 bases between. In nucleotides, the CDR3 is TGTGCCAGCATCTTTCAGAGAGAAGAGGGAGGTGGATATGATGGCTACACCTTC. Protein sequence: CASIFQREEGGGYDGYTF. Using reference TRBV7-9 and TRBJ1-2 for the parts outside the CDR3, the full variable domain is DTGVSQNPRHKITKRGQNVTFRCDPISEHNRLYWYRQTLGQGPEFLTYFQNEAQLEKSRLLSDRFSAERPKGSFSTLEIQRTEQGDSAMYLCASIFQREEGGGYDGYTFGSGTRLTVV.

The chain joins TRBV20-1 to TRBJ2-1; D uncertain. V was pared by 0 bases and J by 7 bases, with 7 bases between. This CDR3 spans 12 amino acids. In germline, CDR1 is DFQATT, CDR2 SNEGSKA (reference sequence). CDR3 loop: CSARDSGNEQFF. CDR3 DNA sequence: TGCAGTGCTAGAGATTCCGGGAATGAGCAGTTCTTC.

This clonotype was seen ten or more times. V is TRBV7-8 and J is TRBJ2-1, with TRBD1 identical over 8 bases. V lost 5 bases to trimming and J lost 9 bases; unmatched junction nucleotides: 6. The CDR3 runs to 13 residues. Germline V gives CDR1 SGHVS, CDR2 FQNEAQ. CDR3 loop: CASSPGGLGEQFF. The CDR3 coding sequence is TGTGCCAGCAGCCCAGGGGGCTTAGGTGAGCAGTTCTTC.

This clonotype was seen a handful of times. The V and J genes are TRBV24-1 and TRBJ1-2, with D unresolved. The CDR3 covers 13 residues. Deletions cut 1 base from V and 4 bases from J, with 6 bases between. Germline CDR1 is KGHDR and CDR2 is SFDVKD. In DNA, the CDR3 is TGTGCCACCAGTGATTTACGCAGCTATGGCTACACCTTC. Its translation is CATSDLRSYGYTF.

This sequence joins TRBV4-2 and TRBJ1-2; TRBD1 matches at 8 bases. The CDR3 sequence is 16 residues long. Per germline, CDR1 LGHNA and CDR2 YNFKEQ. With V trimmed by 0 bases and J by 0 bases, 3 bases remained unmatched. The CDR3 DNA reads as TGTGCCAGCAGCCAAGAGAGGGGACAGGCTAACTATGGCTACACCTTC. Translating gives CASSQERGQANYGYTF.

This clonotype was seen more than once but under ten times. CDR3 bases: TGTGCCAGTAGTCCAGGGGAGGCCCAGTACAATGAGCAGTTCTTC. Protein: CASSPGEAQYNEQFF. This sequence joins TRBV19 and TRBJ2-1; tentatively, D is TRBD1 or TRBD2 (6 bases each). CDR1 and CDR2 (germline): LNHDA, SQIVND (reference sequence). V was cut by 5 bases and J by 4 bases, with 15 bases left in between. The CDR3 contains 15 residues.

This rearrangement joins TRBV6-6 to TRBJ2-2; tentatively, D is TRBD2 (6 bases). Germline CDR1 MNHNY, CDR2 SVGAGI (reference sequence). This CDR3 has 16 residues. V lost 0 bases to trimming and J lost 4 bases, with 12 bases between them. CDR3 in DNA: TGTGCCAGCAGTTACTCTTCCGGGGGATTCACCGGGGAGCTGTTTTTT. Its translation is CASSYSSGGFTGELFF.

This clonotype was seen more than once but under ten times. The chain carries TRBV5-1 and TRBJ2-7, with a tentative D call TRBD2 (5 bases). Germline CDR1 is SGHRS and CDR2 is YFSETQ. The ends were cut back, 4 bases at V and 2 bases at J, with 16 bases in the middle. This CDR3 comprises 15 residues. The CDR3: CASSRTPSTPYEQYV. The CDR3 region has the DNA TGCGCCAGCAGCCGGACTCCCTCCACTCCCTACGAGCAGTACGTC.

This clonotype has more than one count but fewer than ten. V and J are TRBV5-5 and TRBJ1-2, with D possibly matching TRBD1 (5 bases). Trimming pared 0 bases from V and 4 bases from J, leaving 13 bases between. Germline V CDR1 and CDR2: SGHKS, YYEKEE (reference sequence). The CDR3 runs 15 residues. The CDR3 DNA is TGTGCCAGCAGCTTGGTTGCCGGGGGAGGCTATGGCTACACCTTC. Protein: CASSLVAGGGYGYTF.

The sample holds a few counts of this clonotype. The J gene is TRBJ2-7, the V gene TRBV15; tentatively, D is TRBD1 (6 bases). CDR1 is LNHNV and CDR2 is YYDKDF in the germline V gene (reference sequence). The V and J ends lost 1 base and 3 bases respectively, with 16 bases between them. The CDR3 has 16 residues. Written as DNA, the CDR3 is TGTGCCACCAGCAGAGTCACAGGGCTCGGCCGCTACGAGCAGTACTTC. Its translation: CATSRVTGLGRYEQYF.

This clonotype has a single count. The chain is built from TRBV10-2 and TRBJ2-7; unclear D gene. Germline V gene sequence: CDR1 WSHSY, CDR2 SAAADI. The CDR3 has 14 amino acids. Trimming removed 3 bases at V and 2 bases at J, with 11 bases between. The CDR3 coding sequence is TGCGCCAGCAGTGATTCTGATTTCCCCTACGAGCAGTACTTC. Encoded protein: CASSDSDFPYEQYF.

The chain combines TRBV12-3 or TRBV12-4 with TRBJ2-7; 9 bases agree with TRBD2. The CDR3 covers 16 residues. Trimming at V came to 3 bases and at J to 6 bases, leaving 12 bases not matched to a gene. CDR3 nucleotides: TGTGCCAGCAGTTTCGTGGCGGGGGGGCCGAGTTCCGAGCAGTACGTC. Its translation is CASSFVAGGPSSEQYV.

In its sample, this clonotype was seen a few times. The chain recombines TRBV4-3 with TRBJ1-2; D may be TRBD1 (6 bases). Germline V lookup: CDR1 LGHNA, CDR2 YSLEER. The V and J ends lost 4 bases and 0 bases respectively, with 12 bases between them. The CDR3 is 15 residues long. For the CDR3, the DNA is TGCGCCAGCAGCCGAGGGACACGAACTAACTATGGCTACACCTTC. It is translated as CASSRGTRTNYGYTF.